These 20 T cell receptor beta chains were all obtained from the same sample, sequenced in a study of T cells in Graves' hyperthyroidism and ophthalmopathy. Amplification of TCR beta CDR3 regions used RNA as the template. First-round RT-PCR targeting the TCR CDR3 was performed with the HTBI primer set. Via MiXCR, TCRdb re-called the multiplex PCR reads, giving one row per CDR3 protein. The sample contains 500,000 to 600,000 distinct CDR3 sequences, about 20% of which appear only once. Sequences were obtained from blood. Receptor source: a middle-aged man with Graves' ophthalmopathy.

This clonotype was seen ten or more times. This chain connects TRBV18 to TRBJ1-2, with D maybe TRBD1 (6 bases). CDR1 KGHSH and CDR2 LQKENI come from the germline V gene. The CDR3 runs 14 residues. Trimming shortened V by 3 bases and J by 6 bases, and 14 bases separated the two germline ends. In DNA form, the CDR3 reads TGTGCCAGCTCACCGTCTGGGGGCAGCGATGGCTACACCTTC. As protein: CASSPSGGSDGYTF.

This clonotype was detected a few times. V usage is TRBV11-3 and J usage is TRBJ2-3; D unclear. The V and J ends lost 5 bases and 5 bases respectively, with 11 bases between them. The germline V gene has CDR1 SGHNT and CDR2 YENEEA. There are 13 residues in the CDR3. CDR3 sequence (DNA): TGTGCCAGCAGCACACACCCAGTAGATACGCAGTATTTT. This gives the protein CASSTHPVDTQYF.

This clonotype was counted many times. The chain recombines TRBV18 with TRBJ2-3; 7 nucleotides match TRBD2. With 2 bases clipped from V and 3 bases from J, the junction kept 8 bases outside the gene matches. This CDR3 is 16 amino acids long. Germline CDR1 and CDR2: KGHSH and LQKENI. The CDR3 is CASSPVSSGPTDTQYF. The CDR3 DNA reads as TGTGCCAGCTCACCAGTTAGTAGCGGGCCGACAGATACGCAGTATTTT. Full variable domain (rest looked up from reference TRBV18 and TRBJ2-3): NAGVMQNPRHLVRRRGQEARLRCSPMKGHSHVYWYRQLPEEGLKFMVYLQKENIIDESGMPKERFSAEFPKEGPSILRIQQVVRGDSAAYFCASSPVSSGPTDTQYFGPGTRLTVL.

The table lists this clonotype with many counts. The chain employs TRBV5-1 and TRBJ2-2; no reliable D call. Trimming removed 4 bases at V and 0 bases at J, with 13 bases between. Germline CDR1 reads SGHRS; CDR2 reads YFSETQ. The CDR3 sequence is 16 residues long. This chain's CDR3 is CASSITEVANTGELFF. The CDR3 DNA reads TGCGCCAGCAGCATTACCGAAGTCGCGAACACCGGGGAGCTGTTTTTT.

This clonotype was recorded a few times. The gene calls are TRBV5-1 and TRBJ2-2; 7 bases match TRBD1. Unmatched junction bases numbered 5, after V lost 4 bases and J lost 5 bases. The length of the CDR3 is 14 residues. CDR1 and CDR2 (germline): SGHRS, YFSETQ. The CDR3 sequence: CASSEGARTGELFF. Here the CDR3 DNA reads TGCGCCAGCAGCGAGGGGGCAAGGACCGGGGAGCTGTTTTTT.

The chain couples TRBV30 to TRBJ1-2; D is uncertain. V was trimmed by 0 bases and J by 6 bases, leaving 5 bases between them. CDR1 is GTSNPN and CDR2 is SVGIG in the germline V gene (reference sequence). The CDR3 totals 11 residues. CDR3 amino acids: CAWSVRDGYTF. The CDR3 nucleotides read TGTGCCTGGAGTGTCCGGGATGGCTACACCTTC.

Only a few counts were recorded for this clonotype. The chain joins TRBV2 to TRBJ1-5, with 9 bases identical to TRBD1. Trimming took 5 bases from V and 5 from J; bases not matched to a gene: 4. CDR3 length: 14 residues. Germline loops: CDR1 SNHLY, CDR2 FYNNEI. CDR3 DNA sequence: TGTGCCAGCAGTAAGGACAGGGGCGATCAGCCCCAGCATTTT. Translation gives CASSKDRGDQPQHF.

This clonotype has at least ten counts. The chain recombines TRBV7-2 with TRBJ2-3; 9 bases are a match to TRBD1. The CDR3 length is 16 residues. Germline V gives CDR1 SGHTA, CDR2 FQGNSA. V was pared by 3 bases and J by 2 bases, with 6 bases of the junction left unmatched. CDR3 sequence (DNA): TGTGCCAGCAGCTTGAGACAGGGGGAGGCCACAGATACGCAGTATTTT. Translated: CASSLRQGEATDTQYF.

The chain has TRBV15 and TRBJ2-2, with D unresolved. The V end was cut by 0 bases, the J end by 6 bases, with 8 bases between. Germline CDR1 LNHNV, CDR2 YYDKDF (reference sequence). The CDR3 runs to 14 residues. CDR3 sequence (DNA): TGTGCCACCAGCAGAGAGACAATGGCCGGGGAGCTGTTTTTT. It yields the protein CATSRETMAGELFF.

CDR3 sequence (DNA): TGTGCCAGCTCACCAGGGACCTATGGCTACACCTTC. It codes for CASSPGTYGYTF. The chain carries TRBV18 and TRBJ1-2; D is possibly TRBD1 (5 bases). The CDR3 runs to 12 residues. CDR1 and CDR2 (germline): KGHSH, LQKENI. V dropped 2 bases and J dropped 4 bases, with 5 bases sitting between them.

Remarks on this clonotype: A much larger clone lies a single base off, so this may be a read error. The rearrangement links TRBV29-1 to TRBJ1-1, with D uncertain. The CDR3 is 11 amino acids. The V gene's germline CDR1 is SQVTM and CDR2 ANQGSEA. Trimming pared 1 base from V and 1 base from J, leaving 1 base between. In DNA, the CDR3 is TGCAGCGTTGAAGCGAACACTGAAGCTTTCTTT. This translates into CSVEANTEAFF.

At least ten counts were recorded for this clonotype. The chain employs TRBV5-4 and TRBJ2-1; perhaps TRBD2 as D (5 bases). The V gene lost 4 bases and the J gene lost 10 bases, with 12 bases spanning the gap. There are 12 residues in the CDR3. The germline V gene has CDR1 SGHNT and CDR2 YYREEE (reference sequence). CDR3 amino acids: CASSPQRREQFF. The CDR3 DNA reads TGTGCCAGCAGCCCCCAGCGGAGGGAGCAGTTCTTC.

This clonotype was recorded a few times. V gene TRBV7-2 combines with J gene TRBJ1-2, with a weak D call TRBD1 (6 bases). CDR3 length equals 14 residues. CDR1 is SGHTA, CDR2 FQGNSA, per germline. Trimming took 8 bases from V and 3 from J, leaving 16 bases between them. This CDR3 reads CASQLGARDYGYTF. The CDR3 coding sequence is TGTGCCAGCCAATTGGGGGCCAGAGACTATGGCTACACCTTC.

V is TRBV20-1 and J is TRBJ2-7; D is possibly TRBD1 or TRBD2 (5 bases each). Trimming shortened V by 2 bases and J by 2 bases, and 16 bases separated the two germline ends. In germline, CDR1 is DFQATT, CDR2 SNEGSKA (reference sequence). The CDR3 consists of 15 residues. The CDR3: CSARPYRDRPYEQYF. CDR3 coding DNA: TGCAGTGCTAGACCTTACCGGGACCGGCCCTACGAGCAGTACTTC.

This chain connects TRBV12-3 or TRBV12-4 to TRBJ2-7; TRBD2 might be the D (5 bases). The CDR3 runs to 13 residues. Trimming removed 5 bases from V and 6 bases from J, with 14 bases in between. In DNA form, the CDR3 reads TGTGCCAGCAGTCCGACTACCTCCGGCGAGCAGTACTTC. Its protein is CASSPTTSGEQYF.

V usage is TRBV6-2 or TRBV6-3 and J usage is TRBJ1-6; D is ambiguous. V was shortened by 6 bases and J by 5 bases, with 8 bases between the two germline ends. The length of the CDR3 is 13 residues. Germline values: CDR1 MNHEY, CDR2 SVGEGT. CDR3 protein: CASREIHNSPLHF. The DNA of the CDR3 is TGTGCCAGCAGAGAGATCCATAATTCACCCCTCCACTTT.

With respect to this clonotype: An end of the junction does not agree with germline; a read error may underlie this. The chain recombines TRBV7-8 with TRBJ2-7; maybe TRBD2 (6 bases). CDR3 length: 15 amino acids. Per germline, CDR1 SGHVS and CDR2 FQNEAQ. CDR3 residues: CASSQAASGGYEQYF. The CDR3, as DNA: TGCGCCAGCAGCCAAGCGGCTAGTGGGGGGTACGAGCAGTACTTC.

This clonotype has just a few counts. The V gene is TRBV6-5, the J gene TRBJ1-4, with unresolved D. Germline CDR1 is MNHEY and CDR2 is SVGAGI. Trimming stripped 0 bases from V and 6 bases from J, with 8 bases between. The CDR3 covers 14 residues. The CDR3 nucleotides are TGTGCCAGCAGTTACTCGCTTGATGATGAAAAACTGTTTTTT. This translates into CASSYSLDDEKLFF.

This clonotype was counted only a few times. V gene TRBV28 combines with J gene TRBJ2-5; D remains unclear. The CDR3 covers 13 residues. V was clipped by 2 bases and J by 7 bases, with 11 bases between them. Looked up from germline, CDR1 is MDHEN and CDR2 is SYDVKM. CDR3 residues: CASSLLKLGTQYF. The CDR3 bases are TGTGCCAGCAGTTTACTAAAGCTTGGGACCCAGTACTTC. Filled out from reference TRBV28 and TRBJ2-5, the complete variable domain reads DVKVTQSSRYLVKRTGEKVFLECVQDMDHENMFWYRQDPGLGLRLIYFSYDVKMKEKGDIPEGYSVSREKKERFSLILESASTNQTSMYLCASSLLKLGTQYFGPGTRLLVL.

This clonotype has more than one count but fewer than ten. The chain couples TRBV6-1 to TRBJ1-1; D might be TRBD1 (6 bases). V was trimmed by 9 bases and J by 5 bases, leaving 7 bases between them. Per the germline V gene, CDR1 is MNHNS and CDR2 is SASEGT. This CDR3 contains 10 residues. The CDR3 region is CARGGTEAFF. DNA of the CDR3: TGTGCCAGAGGGGGGACTGAAGCTTTCTTT.